These T cell receptor beta chains were read from a single sample in a study of T cell responses to AZD1222 COVID-19 vaccine. Here immunoSEQ multiplex PCR was the method, and the copy in TCRdb shows in-frame clones only, minus some. The sample carries about 170,000 clones, roughly 92% recorded once. Sequences were derived from peripheral blood, sampled on day 0 of AZD1222 vaccination. The source is an adult in good health. Each CDR3 is given with its conserved first and last residue. Where a row states a size, it is once, few, many or the class of an expanded clone; other rows omit it.

v_gene	abundance	j_gene	CDR3aa
TRBV2	-	TRBJ1-5	CASSKGRGGGNQPQHF
TRBV19	-	TRBJ2-1	CASTPTGGLVDNEQFF
TRBV10-3	-	TRBJ1-4	CAISESYNEKLFF
TRBV6-5	-	TRBJ2-5	CASRPLAGGPTQYF
TRBV10-2	-	TRBJ2-7	CASSGGGEQYF
TRBV10-2	once	TRBJ2-2	CASSTLEQGADTGELFF
TRBV29-1	once	TRBJ2-5	CSASGQYQETQYF
TRBV2	-	TRBJ1-3	CASSGQAVSGNTIYF
TRBV19	-	TRBJ2-4	CASSISGSKNIQYF
TRBV27	-	TRBJ1-4	CASRQQGTGEKLFF
TRBV19	-	TRBJ2-7	CASRRTGQGGYEQYF
TRBV18	-	TRBJ2-7	CASSPPSRSYEQYF
TRBV5-1	-	TRBJ1-1	CASSLQPGDSYKEAFF
TRBV7-9	-	TRBJ1-2	CASSLILVTFYGYTF
TRBV15	-	TRBJ1-6	CATSTAGGYLANSPLHF
TRBV6-5	-	TRBJ1-4	CASTARGNEKLFF
TRBV7-3	-	TRBJ2-3	CASSVQASTDTQYF
TRBV2	-	TRBJ2-7	CASSRDRGYYEQYF
TRBV6-5	-	TRBJ1-6	CASSYTGPGLRSPLHF
TRBV5-5	-	TRBJ1-6	CASIFLGGGVSTLHF
TRBV7-3	-	TRBJ1-5	CASSLGANQPQHF
TRBV18	once	TRBJ1-2	CASSPRVSRDYGYTF